This TCR beta chain was recorded in a study of T cells in Graves' hyperthyroidism and ophthalmopathy. The study's findings and limits: Most clonotypes expanded in thyroid above 0.001 were likewise present in blood.

Concerning this clonotype: Its target is not known.

The CDR3 regions of TCR beta were amplified from RNA transcripts. The HTBI primer set served for first-round RT-PCR of the TCR CDR3. MiXCR was run by TCRdb on the multiplex PCR reads, yielding one entry per CDR3 protein. Of 600,000 to 800,000 distinct CDR3 sequences detected, 30% to 40% appear once; the ten largest clones hold 31%. Newly diagnosed hyperthyroidism, duration under 2 months, in patients aged 18 to 65. Clinical symptoms, serum thyroxine, TRAb, thyroid ultrasound and orbital computed tomography informed diagnoses. The source material was blood. This clonotype was obtained from a woman in her thirties or forties with Graves' hyperthyroidism.

The DNA of the CDR3 is TGCGCCAGCACTACCCTCTGGAGGGGGCCGAACACTGAAGCTTTCTTT. Translation gives CASTTLWRGPNTEAFF. The rearrangement links TRBV4-1 to TRBJ1-1, with 7 bases lining up with TRBD1. V was pared by 7 bases and J by 1 base, with 12 bases of the junction left unmatched. The CDR3 contains 16 residues. CDR1 and CDR2 from the germline V gene are MGHRA and YSYEKL.